This TCR beta chain was documented in a study of T cell responses to AZD1222 COVID-19 vaccine. Study in general: Investigators merged groups given second doses at roughly 4 or roughly 12 weeks. Study-level results: Of the AZD1222 recipients, only 5 to 7 were seropositive at baseline.

The table came from immunoSEQ multiplex PCR; TCRdb's copy has only in-frame clones and leaves some out. The table lists some 120,000 clones, roughly 85% of them singletons. A note on this clone: Its antigen is currently unknown.

The CDR3 has 11 residues. With 7 bases removed from V and 6 bases from J, the gap between germline ends came to 8 bases. Germline CDR1 reads SEHNR; CDR2 reads FQNEAQ (reference sequence). The sequenced sample was peripheral blood, obtained on day 0 of AZD1222 vaccination. The chain carries TRBV7-9 and TRBJ2-3; unclear D gene. The receptor was derived from an adult in good health. The CDR3 sequence: CASNGVDTQYF. CDR3 coding DNA: TGTGCCAGCAATGGGGTGGATACGCAGTATTTT.